One sample yielded the 7 T cell receptor beta chains listed below, sequenced in a study of shared clonotypes between healthy human individuals (dated by TCRdb to 2020 to 2022). Library method: the immunoSEQ multiplex PCR assay. Not all clones reach the TCRdb copy of this immuneACCESS table, which keeps in-frame sequences only. Checked studies attribute under half of the gap to unresolved V genes and leave the rest unexplained. The sample contains about 1,900,000 clones, over 85% of them found a single time. Of the sample, 0.9% to 1.5% is held by the ten largest clones. CD8 naive samples were obtained by positive selection for CCR7 among CD45RO-negative cells, yielding a CD45RA+CCR7+ population from which TemRA cells were excluded. Sequenced input: naive CD8+ T cells sorted from blood. This sample's cell subset or site label indicates: CD45RA+CCR7+. The receptors were sampled from a man between 18 and 29 years old in good health.

J is TRBJ2-1 and V is TRBV4-2; maybe TRBD2 (6 bases). CDR1 and CDR2 (germline): LGHNA, YNFKEQ. V shed 0 bases and J shed 6 bases, with 9 bases lying between them. The CDR3 is 14 residues long. This CDR3 reads CASSQESGSNEQFF. CDR3 nucleotides: TGTGCCAGCAGCCAAGAAAGCGGGTCCAATGAGCAGTTCTTC.

The chain couples TRBV6-6 to TRBJ2-7; 10 nucleotides agree with TRBD2. Germline V gene sequence: CDR1 MNHNY, CDR2 SVGAGI (reference sequence). The CDR3 runs to 14 residues. Losses at the gene ends were 4 bases for V and 6 bases for J; bases not matched to a gene: 6. DNA of the CDR3: TGTGCCAGCAGTTCTCTAGCGGGAGCGCTCGAGCAGTACTTC. Amino acids: CASSSLAGALEQYF.

The chain combines TRBV5-1 with TRBJ2-7; possibly TRBD1 or TRBD2 for D (7 bases each). Germline CDR1 is SGHRS and CDR2 is YFSETQ. Trimming stripped 3 bases from V and 5 bases from J, with 12 bases between. The CDR3 has 13 residues. CDR3 protein: CASSSRGGNEQYF. DNA for the CDR3: TGCGCCAGCAGCTCCAGGGGGGGGAACGAGCAGTACTTC.

The chain carries TRBV9 and TRBJ2-3, with 11 bases fitting TRBD2. Trimming took 2 bases from V and 5 from J; bases not matched to a gene: 7. There are 16 residues in the CDR3. Germline V gives CDR1 SGDLS, CDR2 YYNGEE. CDR3 in DNA: TGTGCCAGCAGCGTCGCACTAGCGGGAGAGGGAGATACGCAGTATTTT. It encodes CASSVALAGEGDTQYF. Looking up the rest from reference TRBV9 and TRBJ2-3 gives the full variable domain: DSGVTQTPKHLITATGQRVTLRCSPRSGDLSVYWYQQSLDQGLQFLIQYYNGEERAKGNILERFSAQQFPDLHSELNLSSLELGDSALYFCASSVALAGEGDTQYFGPGTRLTVL.

The chain recombines TRBV1 with TRBJ2-3; TRBD2, the table's D call, lacks a check against the DNA. TRBV1 is listed as a pseudogene. This CDR3 spans 15 amino acids. The CDR3 loop is CTSSHEDSYTDTQYF. CDR3 bases: TGCACCAGCAGCCACGAGGACTCTTACACAGATACGCAGTATTTT.

The chain recombines TRBV7-9 with TRBJ2-3, with a weak D call TRBD1 (6 bases). Germline-derived CDR1 and CDR2 are SEHNR and FQNEAQ (reference sequence). CDR3 size: 17 residues. Between the trimmed V and J ends, which lost 3 bases and 2 bases, there was a span of 18 bases. The CDR3 DNA follows: TGTGCCAGCAGCTTTGGGGGCGAGGGGCCTTTCACAGATACGCAGTATTTT. Amino acid sequence: CASSFGGEGPFTDTQYF.

On this clone: This CDR3 is also generated by other DNA sequences in the sample. V usage is TRBV14 and J usage is TRBJ2-7; D is unclear. The CDR3 spans 12 residues. CDR1 is SGHDN and CDR2 is FVKESK in the germline V gene. The ends were cut back, 1 base at V and 3 bases at J, with 4 bases in the middle. The CDR3 DNA reads TGTGCCAGCAGCCAAGCGGGCTACGAGCAGTACTTC. Protein sequence: CASSQAGYEQYF.